This paragraph covers one T cell receptor beta chain sequence. Its specificity is unknown. This entry comes from a study of T cells expressing NK-cell markers. Overall study context: Beta-chain profiling covered CD3+CD56+NKG2C+, CD3+CD56+NKG2C- and CD3+CD56-NKG2C+ sorted subsets. Just one sequenced donor of eight was HCMV-seronegative, while seven were seropositive.

TCRdb reprocessed the 5' RACE reads, with one entry per CDR3 protein and no DNA. The sample table includes 400,000 to 500,000 distinct CDR3 sequences. General study points: In 5 or 6 donors, dominant CD3+CD56+NKG2C+ clonotypes ranked among the top 10 CD8+ clonotypes.

The TCR comes from a woman between 18 and 70 years old in good health. Sequenced input: blood T cells: a sorted CD56 or NKG2C T cell subset, CD4+ or CD8+ T cells, or bulk PBMC T cells (not recorded which).

CDR3 sequence: CAWNRDGPYNSPLHF. J is TRBJ1-6 and V is TRBV30. The CDR3 has 15 amino acids. Germline V gene sequence: CDR1 GTSNPN, CDR2 SVGIG (reference sequence).